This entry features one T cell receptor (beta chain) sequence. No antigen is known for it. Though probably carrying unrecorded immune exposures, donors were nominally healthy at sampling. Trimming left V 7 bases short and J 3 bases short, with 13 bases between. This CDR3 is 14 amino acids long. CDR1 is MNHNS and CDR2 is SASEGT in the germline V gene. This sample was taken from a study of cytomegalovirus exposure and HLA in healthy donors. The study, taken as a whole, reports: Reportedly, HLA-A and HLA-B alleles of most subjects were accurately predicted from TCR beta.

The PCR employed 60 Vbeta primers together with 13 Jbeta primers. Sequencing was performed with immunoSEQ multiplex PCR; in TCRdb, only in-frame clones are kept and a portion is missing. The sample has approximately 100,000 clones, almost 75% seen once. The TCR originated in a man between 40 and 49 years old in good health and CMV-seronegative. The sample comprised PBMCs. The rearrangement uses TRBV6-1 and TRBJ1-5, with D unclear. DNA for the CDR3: TGTGCCAGCACCCAAACGGTGATCAATCAGCCCCAGCATTTT. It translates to CASTQTVINQPQHF.